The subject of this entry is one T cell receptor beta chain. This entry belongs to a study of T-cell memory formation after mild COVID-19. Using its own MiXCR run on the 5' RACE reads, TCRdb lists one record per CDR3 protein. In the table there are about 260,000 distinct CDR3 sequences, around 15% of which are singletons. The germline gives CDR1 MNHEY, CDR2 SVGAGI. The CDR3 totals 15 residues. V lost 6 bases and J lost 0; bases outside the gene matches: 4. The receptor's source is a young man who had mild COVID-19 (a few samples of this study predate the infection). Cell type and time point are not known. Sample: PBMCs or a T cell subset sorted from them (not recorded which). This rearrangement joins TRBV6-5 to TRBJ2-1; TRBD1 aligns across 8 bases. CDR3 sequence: CASSQTGGSYNEQFF. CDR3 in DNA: TGTGCCAGCAGCCAAACAGGGGGCTCCTACAATGAGCAGTTCTTC.